This TCR beta chain was captured in a study of cytomegalovirus exposure and HLA in healthy donors. About the research overall: There were under 140 million unique TCR beta sequences, drawn from around 180 million T cells, in an earlier analysis.

For this clone: Its antigen remains unknown.

Use of 60 Vbeta and 13 Jbeta primers characterized the PCR. The method was immunoSEQ multiplex PCR; TCRdb's version includes in-frame clones alone and lacks a portion of them. This table has 190,000 or so clones, approximately 83% appearing once. Study conclusions and caveats: In presence/absence analyses, roughly uniform sequencing depth across donors was assumed. Cytomegalovirus-associated TCR beta chains were listed, numbering some 150.

This CDR3 is 12 amino acids long. Looked up from germline, CDR1 is SQVTM and CDR2 is ANQGSEA. This rearrangement joins TRBV29-1 to TRBJ2-7; TRBD1 matches 7 bases. The origin of this receptor is a boy aged 2-15 years in good health and CMV-seronegative. The sequenced material came from PBMCs. The CDR3 nucleotides read TGCGGCGCCCGGGACAGCTCCTACGAGCAGTACTTC. Translated: CGARDSSYEQYF.